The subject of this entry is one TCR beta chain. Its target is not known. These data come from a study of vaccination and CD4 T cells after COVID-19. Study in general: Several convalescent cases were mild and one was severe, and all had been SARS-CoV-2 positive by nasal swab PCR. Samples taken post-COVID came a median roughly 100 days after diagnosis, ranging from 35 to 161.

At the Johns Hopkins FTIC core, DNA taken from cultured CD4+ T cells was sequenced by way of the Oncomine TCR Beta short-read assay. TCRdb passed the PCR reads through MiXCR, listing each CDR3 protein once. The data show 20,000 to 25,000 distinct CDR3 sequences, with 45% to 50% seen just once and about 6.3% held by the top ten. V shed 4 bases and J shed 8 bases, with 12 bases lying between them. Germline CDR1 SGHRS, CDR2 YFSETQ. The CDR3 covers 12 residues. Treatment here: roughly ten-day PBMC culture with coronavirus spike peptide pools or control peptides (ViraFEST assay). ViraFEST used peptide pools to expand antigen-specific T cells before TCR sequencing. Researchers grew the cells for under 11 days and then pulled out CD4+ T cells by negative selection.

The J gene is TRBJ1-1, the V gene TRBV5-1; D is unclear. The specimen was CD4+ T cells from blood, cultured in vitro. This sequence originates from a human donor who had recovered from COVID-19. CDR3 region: CASSETGGEAFF. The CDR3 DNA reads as TGCGCCAGCAGCGAAACCGGAGGCGAAGCTTTCTTT.